The sequence of this T cell receptor (beta chain) was determined in a study of CD8 T cells in ankylosing spondylitis. Broader study findings: It was reported that disease-linked clones were significantly enriched in matched ankylosing spondylitis synovial fluid. A motif of several highly homologous TCR beta variants was seen as apparently characteristic of ankylosing spondylitis blood.

This clonotype was detected only once. No antigen is known for it. A much bigger clone sits one base away, suggesting this may be a read error. As the CDR3 is not closed by the conserved phenylalanine or tryptophan, this likely results from a read error. The germline V and J ends were trimmed by 4 bases and 4 bases, with 9 bases remaining between them. Germline-derived CDR1 and CDR2 are LGHNA and YSLEER. The CDR3 loop spans 13 amino acids. TCRdb independently ran MiXCR on the 5' RACE reads; one entry per CDR3 protein. In the table there are more than 250,000 distinct CDR3 sequences, around 10% of which are singletons.

The chain carries TRBV4-3 and TRBJ2-3; D unclear. The clonotype comes from a female donor with ankylosing spondylitis or in good health (not recorded which). The sample consisted of blood, either unsorted or a sorted T cell fraction (not recorded which). CDR3 sequence (DNA): TGCGCCAGCAGCCCCCGGGCGTCAGATACGCAGTATTTA. Its protein product is CASSPRASDTQYL.